This record looks at one T cell receptor (beta chain) sequence and its context. Its antigen is unknown. Stated treatment: roughly 11-day PBMC culture with coronavirus spike peptide pools or control peptides (ViraFEST assay). This specimen comes from a study of vaccination and CD4 T cells after COVID-19. The V and J ends lost 2 bases and 0 bases respectively, with 18 bases between them. CDR1 and CDR2 from the germline V gene are SGHVS and FQNEAQ. The CDR3 consists of 18 residues. The Oncomine TCR Beta short-read assay was applied to DNA of cultured CD4+ T cells. MiXCR was run by TCRdb on the PCR reads, yielding one entry per CDR3 protein. The sample has around 10,000 distinct CDR3 sequences; 60% to 70% are singletons.

The sequence was collected from a human donor who had recovered from COVID-19. Sample: CD4+ T cells from blood, cultured in vitro. V gene TRBV7-8 combines with J gene TRBJ2-3; D not resolved. CDR3 amino acids: CASSLSRTWLMSTDTQYF. The CDR3 DNA is TGTGCCAGCAGCTTATCGAGAACTTGGCTGATGAGCACAGATACGCAGTATTTT.